Sequencing of this TCR beta chain was carried out in a study of T cell repertoires in cytomegalovirus infection. Study in general: Newly reported HLA-C-restricted and thoroughly characterized HLA-B-restricted CMV epitopes were employed. Evidence of both CMV infection and a matching HLA type came from public TCR beta signatures. Study outcomes and limitations: Summed frequency of public TCR beta families distinguished CMV carriers with the relevant HLA. Predominance within the ex vivo response was attributable to HLA-C-restricted CMV-specific TCR beta clonotypes.

TCRdb re-derived calls from the reads in MiXCR, one entry per CDR3 protein. The top ten clones hold around half of a sample with 110,000 to 150,000 distinct CDR3 sequences, around 32% of them seen once. About this clonotype itself: Its antigen remains unknown.

The ends lost 0 bases at V and 5 bases at J; junction bases unmatched: 11. Per germline, CDR1 MGHRA and CDR2 YSYEKL. The length of the CDR3 is 17 residues. The source is a human donor in good health (CMV status not recorded). Some clones in this sample may be carry-over from other donors' samples. The chain is built from TRBV4-1 and TRBJ2-7; 9 bases are a match to TRBD1. The sample here was CD8+ T cells from cultured PBMCs, taken from culture after CMV antigen stimulation. The CDR3 here is CASSQDPEQGAGDEQYF. CDR3 coding DNA: TGCGCCAGCAGCCAAGATCCCGAACAGGGGGCCGGCGACGAGCAGTACTTC.